These T cell receptor beta chains were read from a single sample in a study of PD-1 blockade in mismatch repair-deficient tumors. Method: immunoSEQ multiplex PCR; TCRdb's copy keeps in-frame clones and lacks some. The top ten clones hold less than 2% of a sample with about 14,000 clones, about 79% of them seen once. Sample: PBMCs, taken less than 15 weeks after starting pembrolizumab. The receptor set was obtained from an adult with mismatch repair-deficient cancer. Each CDR3 is given with its conserved first and last residue. Fields, in order: D gene, clone size, J gene, V gene, CDR3 DNA, CDR3 protein. A D gene is named only where the DNA matches it firmly. Size values are once, few and many counts, or a class for expanded clones, and some rows have none.

>TRBD1|-|TRBJ1-3|TRBV10-1
TGCGCCAGCAGTGAACAAACAGGGGCTGGAAACACCATATATTTT
CASSEQTGAGNTIYF
>-|-|TRBJ1-1|TRBV5-1
TGCGCCAGCAGCCCAGACAGCACGAACACTGAAGCTTTCTTT
CASSPDSTNTEAFF
>-|-|TRBJ2-3|TRBV28
TGTGCCAGCAGTTTATGGACAGGCACAGATACGCAGTATTTT
CASSLWTGTDTQYF
>TRBD2|-|TRBJ2-1|TRBV7-9
TGTGCCAGCAGCTTAGGCTGGCTGGTAGCGGGAGGCTATGAGCAGTTCTTC
CASSLGWLVAGGYEQFF
>-|once|TRBJ2-6|TRBV12-2
TGTGCAAGTCGCTTAGCGTGGGACAGGGGAGCGGGGGCCAACGTCCTGACTTTC
CASRLAWDRGAGANVLTF
>TRBD2|-|TRBJ2-3|TRBV5-1
TGCGCCAGCAGCTTTGGCGGGCTAGCGGGAGGTAGCACAGATACGCAGTATTTT
CASSFGGLAGGSTDTQYF
>-|-|TRBJ2-2|TRBV6-4
TGTGCCAGCAGTGACCAACATAACACCGGGGAGCTGTTTTTT
CASSDQHNTGELFF
>TRBD1|-|TRBJ1-4|TRBV14
TGTGCCAGCAGCCAAACAATAGACAGGGGCCGGAATGAAAAACTGTTTTTT
CASSQTIDRGRNEKLFF
>TRBD2|-|TRBJ2-3|TRBV7-3
TGTGCCAGCAGCCTGACTAGCGACGCAGATACGCAGTATTTT
CASSLTSDADTQYF
>-|-|TRBJ2-7|TRBV6-1
TGTGCCAGCAGTGACAGGGGTTCCTACGAGCAGTACTTC
CASSDRGSYEQYF
>-|-|TRBJ1-3|TRBV5-1
TGCGCCAGCTCAAAACAGGGATCCAGCAACACCATATATTTT
CASSKQGSSNTIYF
>TRBD2|-|TRBJ2-2|TRBV29-1
TGCAGCGGGGGGACTAGCGCCACCGGGGAGCTGTTTTTT
CSGGTSATGELFF
>TRBD2|-|TRBJ2-7|TRBV2
TGTGCCAGCAGCCCTCCGGGACTAGTATCACAGTACTTC
CASSPPGLVSQYF
>-|few|TRBJ2-7|TRBV30
TGTGCCTGGGAGAGCGCGTCCGAGCAGTACTTC
CAWESASEQYF
>-|-|TRBJ1-3|TRBV27
TGTGCCAGCAGTTTATCGGTCCAGGGAAGAAACACCATATATTTT
CASSLSVQGRNTIYF
>-|-|TRBJ2-2|TRBV19
TGTGCCAGTAGTATCTTAAGACAGGTGTTCACCGGGGAGCTGTTTTTT
CASSILRQVFTGELFF
>-|-|TRBJ2-1|TRBV7-3
TGTGCCAGCAGCTTTCTAGGAAATGAGCAGTTCTTC
CASSFLGNEQFF